This T cell receptor beta chain came from a study of cytomegalovirus exposure and HLA in healthy donors. Overall study results and limits: Reports described diagnosis of cytomegalovirus status by the classifier as highly specific and sensitive. In vitro confirmation showed three CMV-associated chains to be CMV antigen specific.

V lost 5 bases and J lost 2, with 25 bases in between. There are 18 residues in the CDR3. The germline CDR1 and CDR2 sequences are SGHVS and FQNEAQ. Vbeta (60) and Jbeta (13) primers were used in the PCR. Data came from immunoSEQ multiplex PCR; TCRdb stores just in-frame clones and leaves some out. The table shows some 100,000 clones, with 84% occurring only once. On this clone itself: Its target is unknown.

This TCR was sampled from a young woman in good health and CMV-seronegative. Sample: PBMCs. The chain is built from TRBV7-8 and TRBJ2-7; D is perhaps TRBD2 (8 bases). CDR3 DNA: TGTGCCAGCAGCCTATTCAGGGAACAGGGGACTAGACCCTACGAGCAGTACTTC. Translation gives CASSLFREQGTRPYEQYF.